Described below is a single TCR beta chain sequence and its context. Antigen unknown. The data stem from a study of blood T cells in healthy people across ages. Findings of the study overall: CMV infection status of these donors was not known.

Trimming took 3 bases from V and 2 from J, leaving 8 bases between them. There are 13 residues in the CDR3. Germline V lookup: CDR1 MGHDK, CDR2 SYGVNS. The use of a sample-barcoded 5' primer and a J-beta primer mix characterized a second PCR of 7 to 11 cycles. The study obtained at least 2.5 million CDR3-containing paired-end reads from every sample. A single record per CDR3 protein comes from TCRdb applying MiXCR to the 5' RACE reads. Here the sample spans around 1.5 million distinct CDR3 sequences, 59% being singletons. The TCR sequence derives from a man between 18 and 35 years old in good health. Source material: blood. The chain couples TRBV25-1 to TRBJ2-7; unclear D gene. The CDR3 loop is CASSEEQTYEQYF. The CDR3 DNA is TGTGCCAGCAGTGAGGAACAAACCTACGAGCAGTACTTC.